The sequence of this T cell receptor (beta chain) was determined in a study of blood T cell repertoires in COVID-19. Only in-frame clones appear in the TCRdb table, and some are missing; sequencing was by immunoSEQ multiplex PCR. The sample yields roughly 78,000 clones, about 89% seen once. Trimming shortened V by 6 bases and J by 2 bases, and 16 bases separated the two germline ends. CDR1 is MNHNY and CDR2 is SVGAGI in the germline V gene (reference sequence). The CDR3 sequence is 16 residues long. The sample consisted of peripheral blood. The sequence was obtained from a woman between 55 and 75 years old with acute or convalescent COVID-19. The chain recombines TRBV6-6 with TRBJ2-2; no clear D. The CDR3 protein is CASSLTSTLNTGELFF. CDR3 coding DNA: TGTGCCAGCAGCTTAACATCAACGCTTAACACCGGGGAGCTGTTTTTT.